The clone carrying this T cell receptor beta chain was observed a handful of times. TCRdb reprocessed the 5' RACE reads with MiXCR, giving one entry per CDR3 protein. The profile shows 95,000 to 100,000 distinct CDR3 sequences, 17% of them singletons. These data originate in a study of T cells of healthy individuals. The TCR was taken from a human donor in good health.

The CDR3 loop is CASSPSRVAGAREQYF. In DNA form, the CDR3 reads TGTGCCAGCAGCCCCTCTAGGGTAGCGGGAGCTCGGGAGCAGTACTTC. The chain has TRBV4-2 and TRBJ2-7; 9 positions match TRBD2. The V gene's germline CDR1 is LGHNA and CDR2 YNFKEQ. The CDR3 totals 16 residues. V gave up 4 bases and J gave up 7 bases; unmatched junction bases: 14.